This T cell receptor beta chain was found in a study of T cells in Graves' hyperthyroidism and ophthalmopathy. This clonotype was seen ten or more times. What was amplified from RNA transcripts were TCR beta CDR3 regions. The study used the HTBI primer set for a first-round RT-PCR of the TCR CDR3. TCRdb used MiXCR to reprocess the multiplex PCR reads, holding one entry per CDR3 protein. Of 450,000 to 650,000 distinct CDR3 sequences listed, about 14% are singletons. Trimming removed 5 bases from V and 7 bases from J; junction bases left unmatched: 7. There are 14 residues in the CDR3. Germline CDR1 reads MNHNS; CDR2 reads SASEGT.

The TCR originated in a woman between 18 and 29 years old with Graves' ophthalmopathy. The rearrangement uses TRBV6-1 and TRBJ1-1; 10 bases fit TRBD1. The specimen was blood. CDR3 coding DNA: TGTGCCAGCAGTTCGGGACAGGGGAAGGGTGAAGCTTTCTTT. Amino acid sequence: CASSSGQGKGEAFF.